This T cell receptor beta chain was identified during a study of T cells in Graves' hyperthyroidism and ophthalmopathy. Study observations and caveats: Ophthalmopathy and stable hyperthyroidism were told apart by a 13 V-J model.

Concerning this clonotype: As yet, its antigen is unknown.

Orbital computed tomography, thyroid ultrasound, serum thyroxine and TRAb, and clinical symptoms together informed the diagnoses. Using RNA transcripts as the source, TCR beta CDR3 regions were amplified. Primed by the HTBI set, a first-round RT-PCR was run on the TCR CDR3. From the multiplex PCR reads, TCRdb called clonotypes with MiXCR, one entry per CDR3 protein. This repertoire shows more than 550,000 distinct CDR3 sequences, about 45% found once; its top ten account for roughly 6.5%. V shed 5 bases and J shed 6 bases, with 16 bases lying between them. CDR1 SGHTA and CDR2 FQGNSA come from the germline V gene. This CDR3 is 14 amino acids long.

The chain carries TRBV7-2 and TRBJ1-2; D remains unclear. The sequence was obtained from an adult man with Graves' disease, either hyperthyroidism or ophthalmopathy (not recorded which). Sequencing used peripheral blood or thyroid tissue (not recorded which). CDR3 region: CASSVLMMLDGYTF. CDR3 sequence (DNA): TGTGCCAGCAGCGTATTAATGATGTTAGATGGCTACACCTTC.